This TCR beta chain comes out of a study of T cell clusters in autoimmune cytopenias (dated by TCRdb to the late 2010s). Regarding the research as a whole: Per sample, TRB sequencing gave a median depth of around 53,000 reads and a median of about 2,300 distinct TRB clonotypes. Peripheral blood TRB and IGH repertoires were sequenced in autoimmune cytopenia patients at active disease and during treatment follow-up, alongside healthy, CLL and autoimmune hepatitis controls. The study aimed to test whether autoimmune cytopenia patients carry a disease-specific immune repertoire signature usable as a blood-based biomarker.

Broader findings and caveats from the paper: The cluster-lack signature was not seen for secondary cytopenia versus CLL, apparently masked by the dominant lymphoma-associated repertoire. The T cell clusters were defined only in silico, and the functional role of the clusters still needed to be validated experimentally. The GLIPH analysis suggested a lack of physiological T cell clusters in primary autoimmune cytopenia patients, since approximately 51 clusters were exclusive to healthy donors whereas 17 were exclusive to patients. Healthy donors showed around 3.1-fold more exclusive TRB clusters than active autoimmune hepatitis patients, consistent with an autoimmunity-wide signature. Shifts in the TRB repertoire, including less even repertoires in secondary cytopenia and CLL, were mostly a reflection of lymphoma bias and not of autoimmunity.

The CDR3 sequence holds 14 residues, the cysteine and phenylalanine included. DNA was not recorded. To amplify TRB rearrangements, a touch-down multiplex PCR protocol was run with the TRB-A and TRB-B primer pools combined in a single tube. Illumina adapters and sample indices were added to the amplicons through two consecutive PCR reactions performed with Phusion HS II polymerase. The amplicons were purified from gel with the NucleoSpin Gel and PCR Clean-up kit, after which the amplicons were quantified by Qubit and checked for quality on an Agilent 2100 Bioanalyzer. Sequencing of the libraries was done on an Illumina MiSeq with paired-end, single-indexed, 600-cycle runs. For the original study's pipeline: Alignment and assembly of TRB reads were performed with MiXCR version 2.1.12 and the default MiXCR reference library. A clone was defined by each unique CDR3 nucleotide sequence, and the analysis included only productive sequences supported by at least two reads. Repertoire diversity was assessed by alpha-parameterized diversity profiles (alpha 0 to 5), including Shannon (alpha 1) and Simpson (alpha 2) indices, computed with an R script. The tcR package was used to compute combinatorial TRB VJ usage, which was then compared between cohorts by principal component analysis with ade4. GLIPH clustering of TCRbeta CDR3s was carried out on cohort pairs matched by age and read depth, and cluster frequencies were compared by Wilcoxon test. TCRdb reprocessed the reads and provides one entry for every CDR3 protein sequence; no DNA is given. The V and J calls were not made by the authors but by TCRdb's processing. This specimen's table enumerates about 8,400 distinct CDR3 sequences. The ten largest clonotypes hold about a fifth of the sample.

TRB amplification used around 250 ng of peripheral blood genomic DNA, some 38,000 genome equivalents, per sample. On this clonotype: No antigen is known for it.

The rearranged segments are TRBV12-3 or TRBV12-4 and TRBJ1-2; TCRdb lists TRBD1, though no DNA is available to test this call. The sample was peripheral blood. This receptor was identified in a human donor with an autoimmune cytopenia or autoimmune hepatitis (not recorded which). CDR3 reads: CASSGDRDRGGYTF.